The entry that follows covers one TCR beta chain sequence. Its target is unknown. This CDR3 comprises 17 residues. Trimming stripped 4 bases from V and 5 bases from J, with 23 bases between. Germline V gene lookup returns CDR1 SGHDT and CDR2 YYEEEE. The method was immunoSEQ multiplex PCR; TCRdb's version includes in-frame clones alone and lacks a portion of them. Counted here are about 93,000 clones, 78% occurring once; the ten biggest clones make up 9.4%. These data come from a study of PD-1 blockade in classical Hodgkin lymphoma. Study observations and caveats: Nothing has yet pinned down what causes the repertoire differences, possibly disease activity or prior therapy. Significant TCR diversity gains by C4D1 occurred in CD4+ but not CD8+ cells. For complete responders, baseline diversity was comparable to that of newly diagnosed patients. Patients were excluded if nivolumab began under 1 year after ASCT (the autologous transplant).

Time point denoted: cycle 4 day 1 (C4D1), after five to seven weeks of nivolumab. Every patient was affected by relapse after autologous stem cell transplantation, while exposure to brentuximab vedotin was not uniform. The chain uses TRBV5-6 and TRBJ2-3, with D tentatively TRBD2 (6 bases). The receptor was isolated from a human donor with classical Hodgkin lymphoma. The sample here was peripheral blood mononuclear cells (PBMCs), taken before the fourth cycle of nivolumab. The CDR3, as DNA: TGTGCCAGCAGCCAACGACCGGAAACCTACGGGAGAGATACGCAGTATTTT. The encoded protein is CASSQRPETYGRDTQYF.